One sample yielded the 11 T cell receptor beta chains listed below, sequenced in a study of response to subunit inactivated influenza vaccine. TCRdb ran MiXCR on the RT-PCR reads and lists one entry per CDR3 protein. In the table there are around 500,000 distinct CDR3 sequences, approximately 9.9% of which are singletons. This sample comprised PBMCs from blood, obtained around seven weeks after vaccination. These receptors all stem from a man in his forties or fifties who received an inactivated influenza vaccine.

V is TRBV15 and J is TRBJ1-1; unclear D gene. CDR1 is LNHNV, CDR2 YYDKDF, per germline (reference sequence). V was trimmed by 1 base and J by 0 bases, leaving 9 bases between them. This CDR3 has 15 residues. CDR3 amino acids: CATSRGLYMNTEAFF. For the CDR3, the DNA is TGTGCCACCAGCAGAGGACTGTACATGAACACTGAAGCTTTCTTT.

This CDR3 reads CSVDRKSSYNEQFF. As DNA, the CDR3 is TGCAGCGTTGATAGGAAAAGCTCCTACAATGAGCAGTTCTTC. V and J are TRBV29-1 and TRBJ2-1; D ambiguous. The V and J ends lost 3 bases and 0 bases respectively, with 9 bases between them. CDR1 is SQVTM, CDR2 ANQGSEA, per germline. The CDR3 is 14 residues long.

This clonotype was seen more than once but under ten times. The V and J genes are TRBV5-1 and TRBJ2-5, with a weak D call TRBD1 (6 bases). The germline V and J ends were trimmed by 2 bases and 0 bases, with 11 bases remaining between them. Germline assignment: CDR1 SGHRS and CDR2 YFSETQ. CDR3 length equals 15 residues. The CDR3 region has the DNA TGCGCCAGCAGCTTTCGGGCAGGGGACCAAGAGACCCAGTACTTC. Protein product: CASSFRAGDQETQYF.

This rearrangement joins TRBV28 to TRBJ2-7; no clear D. The CDR3 spans 15 residues. V lost 7 bases, J lost 1 base, and 17 bases lay in between. Germline CDR1 reads MDHEN; CDR2 reads SYDVKM. CDR3 in DNA: TGTGCCAGCATCTCCCCCGCCCCCGGGTCCTACGAGCAGTACTTC. Translated, it gives CASISPAPGSYEQYF.

On this clonotype itself: An end of the junction does not agree with germline; a read error may underlie this. The chain links TRBV5-6 to TRBJ2-3; 7 bases are shared with TRBD2. The V gene's germline CDR1 is SGHDT and CDR2 YYEEEE. This CDR3 is built from 16 residues. CDR3 DNA sequence: TGTGCCAGCAGCTTGACCGCGGGGGTAAGCACAGATACGCACTATTTT. This sequence encodes CASSLTAGVSTDTHYF.

This clonotype appeared many times. The V gene is TRBV5-1, the J gene TRBJ2-7, with 11 bases identical to TRBD1. The V gene end was trimmed by 0 bases and the J gene end by 5 bases; junction bases not matched to a gene: 4. The CDR3 covers 15 residues. CDR1 and CDR2 (germline): SGHRS, YFSETQ. As DNA, the CDR3 is TGCGCCAGCAGCTTGGCAGGACAGGGGGCTGACGAGCAGTACTTC. Protein product: CASSLAGQGADEQYF.

Many counts were recorded for this clonotype. The chain recombines TRBV28 with TRBJ2-7; 8 bases map to TRBD2. Per the germline V gene, CDR1 is MDHEN and CDR2 is SYDVKM. This CDR3 has 15 amino acids. The V segment lost 6 bases and the J segment 0 bases; nucleotides outside the gene matches: 7. The CDR3 DNA reads as TGTGCCAGCAGCCAGCGGCTAGCGGGCTCCTACGAGCAGTACTTC. It encodes CASSQRLAGSYEQYF.

The J gene is TRBJ2-3, the V gene TRBV6-2 or TRBV6-3; 11 positions match TRBD1. The CDR3 is 15 amino acids. V gave up 6 bases and J gave up 3 bases; unmatched junction bases: 5. CDR1 is MNHEY and CDR2 is SVGEGT in the germline V gene. The CDR3 region is CASSAGQGGTDTQYF. The CDR3 region has the DNA TGTGCCAGCAGCGCGGGACAGGGGGGGACAGATACGCAGTATTTT.

The chain employs TRBV12-3 or TRBV12-4 and TRBJ1-2; no clear D. V was clipped by 2 bases and J by 4 bases, with 17 bases between them. The CDR3 spans 16 residues. The CDR3 is CASSLSRRAPGYGYTF. In nucleotides, the CDR3 is TGTGCCAGCAGTTTAAGTCGGAGGGCCCCTGGCTATGGCTACACCTTC.

This clonotype showed up many times. J is TRBJ2-2 and V is TRBV20-1, with 11 bases identical to TRBD2. The CDR3 consists of 17 residues. V gave up 1 base and J gave up 5 bases; unmatched junction bases: 9. Looked up from germline, CDR1 is DFQATT and CDR2 is SNEGSKA (reference sequence). The CDR3 DNA reads TGCAGTGCTAGAGTTCTCACTAGCGGGGGTAGGACCGGGGAGCTGTTTTTT. This codes for CSARVLTSGGRTGELFF.

The chain combines TRBV12-3 or TRBV12-4 with TRBJ2-2; 7 nucleotides align to TRBD2. The CDR3 is 13 amino acids. With V trimmed by 5 bases and J by 5 bases, 2 bases remained unmatched. The CDR3 nucleotides read TGTGCCAGCAGTGACGGGGGGACCGGGGAGCTGTTTTTT. Its protein product is CASSDGGTGELFF.